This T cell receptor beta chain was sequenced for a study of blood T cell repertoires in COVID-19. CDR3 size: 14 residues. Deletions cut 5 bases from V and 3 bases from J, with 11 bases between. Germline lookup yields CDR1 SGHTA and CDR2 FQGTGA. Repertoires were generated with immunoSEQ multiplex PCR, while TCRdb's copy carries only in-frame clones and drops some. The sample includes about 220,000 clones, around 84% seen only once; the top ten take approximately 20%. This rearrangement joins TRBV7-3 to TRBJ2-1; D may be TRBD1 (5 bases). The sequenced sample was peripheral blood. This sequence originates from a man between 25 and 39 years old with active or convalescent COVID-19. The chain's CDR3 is CASSIDSHYNEQFF. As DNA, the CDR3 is TGTGCCAGCAGCATTGACAGCCACTACAATGAGCAGTTCTTC.